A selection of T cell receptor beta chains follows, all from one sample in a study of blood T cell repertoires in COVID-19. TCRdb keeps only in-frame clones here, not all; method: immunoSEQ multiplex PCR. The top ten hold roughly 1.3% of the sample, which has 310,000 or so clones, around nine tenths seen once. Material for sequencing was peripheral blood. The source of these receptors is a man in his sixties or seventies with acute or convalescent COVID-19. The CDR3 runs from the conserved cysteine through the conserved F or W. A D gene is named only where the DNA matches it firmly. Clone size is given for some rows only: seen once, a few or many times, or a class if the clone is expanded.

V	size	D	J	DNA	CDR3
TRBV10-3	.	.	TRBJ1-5	TGTGCCATCAGTGAGTCCTTGAACATCAGGCCCCAGCATTTT	CAISESLNIRPQHF
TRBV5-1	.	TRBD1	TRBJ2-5	TGCGCCAGCAGCTTATGGGGACAGGGTAGGGAAGAGACCCAGTACTTC	CASSLWGQGREETQYF
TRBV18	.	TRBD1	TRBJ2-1	TGTGCCAGCTCACCGTCCGCTACAGGGGTCGGCAATGAGCAGTTCTTC	CASSPSATGVGNEQFF
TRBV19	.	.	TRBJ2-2	TGTGCCAGTAGTGCAACCGAACTCCCCGGGGAGCTGTTTTTT	CASSATELPGELFF
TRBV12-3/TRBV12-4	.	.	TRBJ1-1	TGTGCCAGCAGCCCTAGGGGAGGCACTGAAGCTTTCTTT	CASSPRGGTEAFF
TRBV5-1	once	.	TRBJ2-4	TGCGCCAGCAGCTTGGGAGCGAAAGCCAAAAACATTCAGTACTTC	CASSLGAKAKNIQYF
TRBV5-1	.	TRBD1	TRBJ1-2	TGCGCCAGCAGAGGGGACAGGGCTAACTATGGCTACACCTTC	CASRGDRANYGYTF
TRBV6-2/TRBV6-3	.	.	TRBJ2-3	TGTGCCAGCAGTTACACCCTAGGGGCCGAAGATACGCAGTATTTT	CASSYTLGAEDTQYF
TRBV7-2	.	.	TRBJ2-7	TGTGCCAGCAGCTCCAACCTGGGACTCTCCTCCTACGAGCAGTACTTC	CASSSNLGLSSYEQYF
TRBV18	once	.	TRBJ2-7	TGTGCCAGCTCACCACTCAGGGAAGGGCAGTACTTC	CASSPLREGQYF
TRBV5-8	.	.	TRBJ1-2	TGTGCCAGCAGCTTGGCCTTGACAGGAGCTAACTATGGCTACACCTTC	CASSLALTGANYGYTF
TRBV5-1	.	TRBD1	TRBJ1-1	TGCGCCAGCAGCTTGGGACAGGGTAGCGCTGAAGCTTTCTTT	CASSLGQGSAEAFF
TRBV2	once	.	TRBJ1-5	TGTGCCAGCAGTGCCCAGGGTGGCGGCAATCAGCCCCAGCATTTT	CASSAQGGGNQPQHF
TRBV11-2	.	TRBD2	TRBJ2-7	TGTGCCAGCACGCTAGCGGGAGCGGTGGTAGACCCGTACTTC	CASTLAGAVVDPYF
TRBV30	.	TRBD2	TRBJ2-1	TGTGCCTGGAGTGTGTACAGGACTAGCGGACTCATGGAGCATGAGCAGTTCTTC	CAWSVYRTSGLMEHEQFF
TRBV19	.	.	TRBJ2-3	TGTGCCAGTAGTATAGGTGGCAGATTCACAGATACGCAGTATTTT	CASSIGGRFTDTQYF
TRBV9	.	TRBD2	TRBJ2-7	TGTGCCAGCAGCGTAGCGGTAGCGGGGGACTACGAGCAGTACTTC	CASSVAVAGDYEQYF
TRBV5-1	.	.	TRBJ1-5	TGCGCCAGCAGCTTGCCGGGGGGCGGTGTTCAGCCCCAGCATTTT	CASSLPGGGVQPQHF
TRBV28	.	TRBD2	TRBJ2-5	TGTGCCAGTTCTAGCGGGGGCCAAGAGACCCAGTACTTC	CASSSGGQETQYF
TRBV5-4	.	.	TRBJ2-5	TGTGCCAGCCAGCAAGTAGGGGGACGGGGAGAGACCCAGTACTTC	CASQQVGGRGETQYF
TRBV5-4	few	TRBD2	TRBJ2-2	TGTGCCAGCAGCTTCTCAGCGGGAGCGTCGAACACCGGGGAGCTGTTTTTT	CASSFSAGASNTGELFF
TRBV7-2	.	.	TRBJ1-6	TGTGCCAGCAGCTTAGAGGCAGGGTATAATTCACCCCTCCACTTT	CASSLEAGYNSPLHF
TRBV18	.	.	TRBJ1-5	TGTGCCAGCTCCGGTAGCTCGGGTTTACAGCCCCAGCATTTT	CASSGSSGLQPQHF
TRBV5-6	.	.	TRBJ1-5	TGTGCCAGCAGCCGACTATCCGGACGGGCTTTCAATCAGCCCCAGCATTTT	CASSRLSGRAFNQPQHF
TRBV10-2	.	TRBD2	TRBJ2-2	TGCGCCAGCAGAACGGCGGGACTAGCGGGAGCCGGGGAGCTGTTTTTT	CASRTAGLAGAGELFF
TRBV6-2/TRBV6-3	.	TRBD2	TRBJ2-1	TGTGCCAGCAGTTATAGCGGGACGAGCCCCAGGGAGCAGTTCTTC	CASSYSGTSPREQFF
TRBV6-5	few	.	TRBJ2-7	TGTGCCAGCGGGGCCAGGGCCCTTGCCGAGCAGTACTTC	CASGARALAEQYF
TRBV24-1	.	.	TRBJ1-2	TGTGCCACCAGTGATTACCAGGCCGCTGGCTACACCTTC	CATSDYQAAGYTF
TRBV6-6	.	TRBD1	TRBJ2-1	TGTGCCAGCAGTTATCAGGGGGTGTACAATGAGCAGTTCTTC	CASSYQGVYNEQFF
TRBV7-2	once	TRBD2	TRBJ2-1	TGTGCCAGCACCGGGACTAGCGGATACAATGAGCAGTTCTTC	CASTGTSGYNEQFF
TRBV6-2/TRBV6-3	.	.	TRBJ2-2	TGTGCCAGCAGTTACGCGGGACTTTCTGCCGGGGAGCTGTTTTTT	CASSYAGLSAGELFF
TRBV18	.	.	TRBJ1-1	TGTGCCAGCTCACCACCGAATTCAAGGGGCAACACTGAAGCTTTCTTT	CASSPPNSRGNTEAFF
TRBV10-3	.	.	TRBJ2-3	TGTGCCATCAGTGAGGCCGGGGGCACAGATACGCAGTATTTT	CAISEAGGTDTQYF
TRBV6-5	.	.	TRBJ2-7	TGTGCCAGCAGCTTACAGCGGTACTCCTACGAGCAGTACTTC	CASSLQRYSYEQYF
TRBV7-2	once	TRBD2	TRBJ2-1	TGTGCCAGCAGCTCAGCGGGAGATGGGAATGAGCAGTTCTTC	CASSSAGDGNEQFF
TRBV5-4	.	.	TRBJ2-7	TGTGCCAGCAGCTTGGATAACTACGAGCAGTACTTC	CASSLDNYEQYF
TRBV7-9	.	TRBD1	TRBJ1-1	TGTGCCAGCAGCCACCAGGGGGAGAACACTGAAGCTTTCTTT	CASSHQGENTEAFF
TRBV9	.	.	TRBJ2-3	TGTGCCAGCAGCGTAGGGGGGAGGTCGGATACGCAGTATTTT	CASSVGGRSDTQYF
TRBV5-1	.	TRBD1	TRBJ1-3	TGCGCCAGCAGCGGGACAGCAGGAAACACCATATATTTT	CASSGTAGNTIYF
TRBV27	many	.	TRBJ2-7	TGTGCCAGCAGTTTCGTTCAGGGGAGAGGCGAGCAGTACTTC	CASSFVQGRGEQYF
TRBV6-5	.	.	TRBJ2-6	TGTGCCACCCCCGAGGGAACAGGGGCCAACGTCCTGACTTTC	CATPEGTGANVLTF
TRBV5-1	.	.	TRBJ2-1	TGCGCCAGCAGCCGGGACAACTCCTACAATGAGCAGTTCTTC	CASSRDNSYNEQFF
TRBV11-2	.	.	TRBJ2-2	TGTGCCAGCAGCTTAGATCTTGTCGGGGAGCTGTTTTTT	CASSLDLVGELFF
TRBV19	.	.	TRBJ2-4	TGTGCCAGTTCTACCGCGGCTCTAGCCAAAAACATTCAGTACTTC	CASSTAALAKNIQYF
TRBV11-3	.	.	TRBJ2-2	TGTGCCAGCAGCTCCGGCGGGAACACCGGGGAGCTGTTTTTT	CASSSGGNTGELFF